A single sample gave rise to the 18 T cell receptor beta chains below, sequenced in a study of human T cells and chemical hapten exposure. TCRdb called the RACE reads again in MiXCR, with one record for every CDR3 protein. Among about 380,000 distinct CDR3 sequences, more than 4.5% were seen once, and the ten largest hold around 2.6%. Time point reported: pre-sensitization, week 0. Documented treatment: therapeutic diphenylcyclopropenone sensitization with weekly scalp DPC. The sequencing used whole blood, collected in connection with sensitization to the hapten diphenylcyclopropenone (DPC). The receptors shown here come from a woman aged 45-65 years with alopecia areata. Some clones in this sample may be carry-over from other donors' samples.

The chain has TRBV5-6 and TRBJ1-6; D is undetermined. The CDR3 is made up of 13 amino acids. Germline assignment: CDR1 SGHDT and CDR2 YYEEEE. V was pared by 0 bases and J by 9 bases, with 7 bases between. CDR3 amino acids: CASSLERSSPLHF. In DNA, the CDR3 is TGTGCCAGCAGCTTGGAAAGGAGTTCACCCCTCCACTTT. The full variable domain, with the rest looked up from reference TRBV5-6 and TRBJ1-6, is DAGVTQSPTHLIKTRGQQVTLRCSPKSGHDTVSWYQQALGQGPQFIFQYYEEEERQRGNFPDRFSGHQFPNYSSELNVNALLLGDSALYLCASSLERSSPLHFGNGTRLTVT.

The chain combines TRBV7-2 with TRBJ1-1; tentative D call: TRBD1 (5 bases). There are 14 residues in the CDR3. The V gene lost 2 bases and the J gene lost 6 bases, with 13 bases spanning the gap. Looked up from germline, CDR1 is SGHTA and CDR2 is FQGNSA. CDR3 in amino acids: CASSLTRAIPEAFF. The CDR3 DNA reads TGTGCCAGCAGCTTAACCAGGGCGATTCCTGAAGCTTTCTTT.

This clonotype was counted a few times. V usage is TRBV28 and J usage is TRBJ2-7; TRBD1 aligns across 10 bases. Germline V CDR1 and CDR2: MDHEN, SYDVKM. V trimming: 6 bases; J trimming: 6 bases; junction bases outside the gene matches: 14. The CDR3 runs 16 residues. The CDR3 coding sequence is TGTGCCAGCAGCCACCTCCCCCGGACAGGGGGTTTCGAGCAGTACTTC. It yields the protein CASSHLPRTGGFEQYF.

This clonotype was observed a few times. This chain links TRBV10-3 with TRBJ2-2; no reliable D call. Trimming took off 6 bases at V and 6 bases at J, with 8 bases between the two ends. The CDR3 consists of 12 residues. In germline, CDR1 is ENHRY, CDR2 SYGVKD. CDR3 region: CAISANAGELFF. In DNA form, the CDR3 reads TGTGCCATCAGCGCTAACGCCGGGGAGCTGTTTTTT.

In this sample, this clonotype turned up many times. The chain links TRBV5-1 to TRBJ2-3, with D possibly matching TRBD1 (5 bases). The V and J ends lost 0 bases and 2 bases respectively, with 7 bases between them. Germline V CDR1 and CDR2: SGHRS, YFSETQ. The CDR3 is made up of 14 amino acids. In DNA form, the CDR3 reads TGCGCCAGCAGCTTGGCCAGGGTCACAGATACGCAGTATTTT. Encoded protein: CASSLARVTDTQYF.

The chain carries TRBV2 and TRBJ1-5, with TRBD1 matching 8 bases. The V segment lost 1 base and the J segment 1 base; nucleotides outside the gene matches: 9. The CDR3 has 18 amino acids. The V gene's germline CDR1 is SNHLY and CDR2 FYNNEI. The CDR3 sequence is CASSEGRGRKVSNQPQHF. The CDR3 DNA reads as TGTGCCAGCAGTGAAGGCAGGGGGCGGAAGGTAAGCAATCAGCCCCAGCATTTT.

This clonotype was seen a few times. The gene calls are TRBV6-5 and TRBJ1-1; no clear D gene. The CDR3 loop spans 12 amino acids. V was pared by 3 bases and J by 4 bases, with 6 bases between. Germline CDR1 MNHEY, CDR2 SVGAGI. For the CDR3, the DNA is TGTGCCAGCAGTTATCTGGGCACTGAAGCTTTCTTT. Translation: CASSYLGTEAFF.

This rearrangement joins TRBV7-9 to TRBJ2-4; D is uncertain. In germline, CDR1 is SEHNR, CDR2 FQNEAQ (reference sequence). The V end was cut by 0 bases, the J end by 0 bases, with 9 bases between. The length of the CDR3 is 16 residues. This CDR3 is CASSLAEGRAKNIQYF. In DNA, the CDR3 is TGTGCCAGCAGCTTAGCTGAAGGGCGAGCCAAAAACATTCAGTACTTC.

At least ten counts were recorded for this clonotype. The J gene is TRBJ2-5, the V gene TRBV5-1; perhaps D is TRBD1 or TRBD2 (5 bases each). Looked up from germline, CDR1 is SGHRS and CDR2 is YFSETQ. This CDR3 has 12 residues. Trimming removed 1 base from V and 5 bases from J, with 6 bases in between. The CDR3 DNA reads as TGCGCCAGCAGCTTGTGGGGGGAGACCCAGTACTTC. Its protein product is CASSLWGETQYF.

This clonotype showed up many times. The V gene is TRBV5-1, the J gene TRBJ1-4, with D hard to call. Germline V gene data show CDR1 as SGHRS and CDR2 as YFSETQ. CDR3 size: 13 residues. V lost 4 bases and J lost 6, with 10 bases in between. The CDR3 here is CASSPGLDEKLFF. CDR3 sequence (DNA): TGCGCCAGCAGCCCCGGCCTGGATGAAAAACTGTTTTTT. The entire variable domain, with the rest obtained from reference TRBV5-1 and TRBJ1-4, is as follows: KAGVTQTPRYLIKTRGQQVTLSCSPISGHRSVSWYQQTPGQGLQFLFEYFSETQRNKGNFPGRFSGRQFSNSRSEMNVSTLELGDSALYLCASSPGLDEKLFFGSGTQLSVL.

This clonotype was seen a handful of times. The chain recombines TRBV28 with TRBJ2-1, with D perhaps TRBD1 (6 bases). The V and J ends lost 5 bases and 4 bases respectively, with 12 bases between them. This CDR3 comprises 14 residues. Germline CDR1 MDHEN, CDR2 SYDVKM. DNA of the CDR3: TGTGCCAGCAGTACAGGGCCCTCTTACAATGAGCAGTTCTTC. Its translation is CASSTGPSYNEQFF.

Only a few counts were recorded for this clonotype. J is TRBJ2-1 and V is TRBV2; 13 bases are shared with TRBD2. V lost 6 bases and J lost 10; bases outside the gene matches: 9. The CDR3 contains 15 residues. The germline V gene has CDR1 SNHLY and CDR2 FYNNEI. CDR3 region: CASRDLGTSGTEQFF. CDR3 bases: TGTGCCAGCAGAGACTTAGGGACTAGCGGGACGGAGCAGTTCTTC.

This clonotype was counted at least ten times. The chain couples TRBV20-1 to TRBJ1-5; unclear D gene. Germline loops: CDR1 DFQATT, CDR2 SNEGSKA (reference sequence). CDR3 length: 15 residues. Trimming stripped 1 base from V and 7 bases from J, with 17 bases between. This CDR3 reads CSARAMLQFGQPQHF. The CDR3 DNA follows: TGCAGTGCTAGAGCGATGTTACAATTCGGCCAGCCCCAGCATTTT.

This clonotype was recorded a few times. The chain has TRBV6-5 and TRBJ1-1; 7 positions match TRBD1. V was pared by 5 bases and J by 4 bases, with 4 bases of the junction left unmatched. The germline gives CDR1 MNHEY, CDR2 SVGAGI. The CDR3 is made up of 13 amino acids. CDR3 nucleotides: TGTGCCAGCAGTACAGGGGTGGTCACTGAAGCTTTCTTT. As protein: CASSTGVVTEAFF.

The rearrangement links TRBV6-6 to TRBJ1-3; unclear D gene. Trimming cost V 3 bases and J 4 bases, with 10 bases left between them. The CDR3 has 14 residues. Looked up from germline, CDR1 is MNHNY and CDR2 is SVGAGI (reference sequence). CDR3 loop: CASSYGFDGNTIYF. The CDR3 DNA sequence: TGTGCCAGCAGTTATGGTTTTGACGGAAACACCATATATTTT.

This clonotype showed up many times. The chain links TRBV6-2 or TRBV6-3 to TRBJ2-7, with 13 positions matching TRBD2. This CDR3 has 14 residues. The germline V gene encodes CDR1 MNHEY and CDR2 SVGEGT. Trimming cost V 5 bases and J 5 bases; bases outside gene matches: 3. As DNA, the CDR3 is TGTGCCAGCAGTGGCGGGACTAGCGGGGACGAGCAGTACTTC. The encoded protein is CASSGGTSGDEQYF.

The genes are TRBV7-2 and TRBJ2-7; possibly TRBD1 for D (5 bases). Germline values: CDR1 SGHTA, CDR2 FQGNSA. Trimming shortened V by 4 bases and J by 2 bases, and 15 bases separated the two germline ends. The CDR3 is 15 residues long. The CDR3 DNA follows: TGTGCCAGCAGCTCGCCGACAGCCCTACCCTACGAGCAGTACTTC. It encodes CASSSPTALPYEQYF.

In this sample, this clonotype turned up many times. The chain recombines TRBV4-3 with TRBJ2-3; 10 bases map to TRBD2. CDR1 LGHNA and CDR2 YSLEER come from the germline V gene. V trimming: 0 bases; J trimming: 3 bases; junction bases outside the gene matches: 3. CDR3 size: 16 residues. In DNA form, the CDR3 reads TGCGCCAGCAGCCAAGATACTAGCGGGAAAACAGATACGCAGTATTTT. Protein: CASSQDTSGKTDTQYF.